This T cell receptor beta chain was sequenced during a study of regulatory T cells in long-lasting Graves disease. Study at large: Antithyroid drugs had been taken by newly diagnosed Graves' patients for under 3 months. Study-wide results and caveats: New patients shared fewer public clonotypes (approximately 970) than persistent patients did (around 2,900). Tissue studied was limited to peripheral blood, excluding thyroid tissue.

This clonotype came up a few times. Its antigen remains unknown. Time point noted: newly diagnosed GD, antithyroid drugs for less than 3 months. From RNA extracted from PBMCs, the TCR library was made. In building TCR beta libraries, iRepertoire HTBI primers were used together with Arm-PCR of CDR3 regions. TCRdb recomputed calls from the multiplex PCR reads with MiXCR, one row per CDR3 protein. Of over 500,000 distinct CDR3 sequences in the sample, roughly 15% are singletons; the top ten hold approximately 20%. These same data were also listed under a study on T cells in Graves' hyperthyroidism and ophthalmopathy. That work adds: Hyperthyroidism had been newly diagnosed in patients aged 18 to 65, and its duration was under 2 months.

This clonotype originated in a woman aged 25-40 years with Graves disease. This sample comprised peripheral blood mononuclear cells (PBMCs), obtained at new diagnosis, from a patient treated with antithyroid drugs.

Written as DNA, the CDR3 is TGCAGTGCTGTCCAAGTAGCGGTCCTCACAGATACGCAGTATTTT. This encodes CSAVQVAVLTDTQYF. The rearrangement links TRBV20-1 to TRBJ2-3; D is perhaps TRBD2 (6 bases). CDR1 is DFQATT and CDR2 is SNEGSKA in the germline V gene (reference sequence). Trimming removed 5 bases at V and 2 bases at J, with 17 bases between. The CDR3 consists of 15 residues.